This TCR beta chain is from a study of cytomegalovirus exposure and HLA in healthy donors. Background on the study: Approximately 180 million T cells yielded some 120 million unique TCR beta sequences in earlier analysis.

With V trimmed by 6 bases and J by 0 bases, 3 bases remained unmatched. CDR1 is SGHAT, CDR2 FQNNGV, per germline. This CDR3 contains 15 residues. PCR amplification relied on 60 Vbeta primers (plus 13 Jbeta primers). TCRdb keeps only in-frame clones here, not all; method: immunoSEQ multiplex PCR. The sample has about 110,000 clones; 71% are singletons. Specimen: PBMCs. The gene calls are TRBV11-2 and TRBJ2-2, with 8 bases aligning to TRBD1. The sequence was collected from a female donor in good health and CMV-seronegative. The CDR3 DNA reads TGTGCCAGCAGAACACAGGGGGCGAACACCGGGGAGCTGTTTTTT. It specifies CASRTQGANTGELFF.